The rows below give T cell receptor beta chains drawn from one sample of a study of regulatory T cells in long-lasting Graves disease. TCRdb redid the calling of the multiplex PCR reads with MiXCR, one entry per CDR3 protein. The sample consists of 500,000 or so distinct CDR3 sequences, roughly 17% of them appearing once. A further study also used this sample, focusing on T cells in Graves' hyperthyroidism and ophthalmopathy.

The specimen comprised peripheral blood mononuclear cells (PBMCs), sampled at new diagnosis, from a patient treated with antithyroid drugs. The receptors here all came from a middle-aged man with Graves disease. Both conserved end residues are part of each CDR3. D genes are given only for firm matches. Clone size appears in some rows only: once, few, many, or a class for an expanded clone.

D,size,V,J,DNA,CDR3
TRBD1,many,TRBV12-3/TRBV12-4,TRBJ1-5,TGTGCCAGCAGCTACGCTGGACAGGGCAAACAGCCCCAGCATTTT,CASSYAGQGKQPQHF
.,many,TRBV28,TRBJ2-7,TGTGCCAGCAGTCCCCCGTCGACCTACGAGCAGTACTTC,CASSPPSTYEQYF
TRBD2,many,TRBV7-9,TRBJ2-7,TGTGCCAGCAGCCCTCTTTCTAGCGGGAGAGGCGAGCAGTACTTC,CASSPLSSGRGEQYF
.,many,TRBV9,TRBJ2-7,TGTGCCAGCAGCGTCGGGGGGCTCATCCCCTACGAGCAGTACTTC,CASSVGGLIPYEQYF
TRBD1,many,TRBV11-3,TRBJ2-1,TGTGCCAGCAGCCGGGGACAGGGGGCGCGAAATGAGCAGTTCTTC,CASSRGQGARNEQFF
.,many,TRBV2,TRBJ2-7,TGTGCCAGCGGTCGAGAGAGTTACGAGCAGTACTTC,CASGRESYEQYF
.,.,TRBV2,TRBJ2-1,TGTGCCAGCAGGTTGGTTAGCGGAAGCTCCTACAATGAGCAGTTCTTC,CASRLVSGSSYNEQFF
TRBD2,many,TRBV20-1,TRBJ2-1,TGCAGCCGGACTAGACGTCAGGATGAGCAGTTCTTC,CSRTRRQDEQFF
.,.,TRBV6-2/TRBV6-3,TRBJ1-6,TGTGCCAGCAGTTACCGAGGCCCGGAGCGGGATAATTCACCCCTCCACTTT,CASSYRGPERDNSPLHF
.,many,TRBV28,TRBJ2-5,TGTGCCAGCAGTTTGAGTATAAAAGAGACCCAGTACTTC,CASSLSIKETQYF
TRBD1,.,TRBV27,TRBJ1-2,TGTGCCAGCAGTTTTATTGGGACAGGCTATGGCTACACCTTC,CASSFIGTGYGYTF
TRBD1,few,TRBV12-3/TRBV12-4,TRBJ2-2,TGTGCCAGCAGTACCAAGGGGGCGGTCACCGGGGAGCTGTTTTTT,CASSTKGAVTGELFF
.,.,TRBV13,TRBJ2-7,TGTGCCAGCAGCTCCCCGTCGGGGTACGAGCAGTACTTC,CASSSPSGYEQYF
.,many,TRBV18,TRBJ1-1,TGTGCCAGCTCACCAATCGCCAGGGGGAACACTGAAGCTTTCTTT,CASSPIARGNTEAFF
TRBD1,many,TRBV2,TRBJ1-1,TGTGCCAGCAGTCCAAGACAGGGAGCCGGTTTAGCTGAAGCTTTCTTT,CASSPRQGAGLAEAFF
.,many,TRBV6-1,TRBJ2-2,TGTGCCAGCAGTACTGGGTTAGACACCACCGGGGAGCTGTTTTTT,CASSTGLDTTGELFF
.,.,TRBV6-2/TRBV6-3,TRBJ1-4,TGTGCCAGCAGAATATACAGCACTCCTAATGAAAAACTGTTTTTT,CASRIYSTPNEKLFF
TRBD2,many,TRBV3-1,TRBJ2-7,TGTGCCAGCAGCCCTCTGGGATGGACTAGCGGGCTTACCTACGAGCAGTACTTC,CASSPLGWTSGLTYEQYF
TRBD2,many,TRBV12-3/TRBV12-4,TRBJ2-1,TGTGCCAGCAGAAAGGGACTAGCGAACTACAATGAGCAGTTCTTC,CASRKGLANYNEQFF
.,many,TRBV7-2,TRBJ2-1,TGTGCCAGCAGCGCCCGGCCTTCGGTGGCTGAGCAGTTCTTC,CASSARPSVAEQFF
TRBD1,many,TRBV28,TRBJ2-7,TGTGCCAGCATCGGGACAGGGACCTACGAGCAGTACTTC,CASIGTGTYEQYF
.,.,TRBV12-5,TRBJ2-7,TGTGCTAGTGGTTCACAGAACTCCTACGAGCAGTACTTC,CASGSQNSYEQYF
.,.,TRBV29-1,TRBJ1-1,TGCAGCGTCACCAAACCCAAGGGGTCCCTCCGAGAAGCTTTCTTT,CSVTKPKGSLREAFF
TRBD2,few,TRBV15,TRBJ2-1,TGTGCCACGTCCCGGGGGGTCGAGCTATCTGAGCAGTTCTTC,CATSRGVELSEQFF
TRBD1,many,TRBV6-2/TRBV6-3,TRBJ2-3,TGTGCCAGCAGTATTACAGGGGCTGCTAGCACAGATACGCAGTATTTT,CASSITGAASTDTQYF
.,many,TRBV3-1,TRBJ1-5,TGTGCCAGCAGCCAAGTTCGAGATCAGCCCCAGCATTTT,CASSQVRDQPQHF
.,many,TRBV28,TRBJ2-2,TGTGCCAGCTGTCGGGACCTCTTTTTGGCCGGGGAGCTGTTTTTT,CASCRDLFLAGELFF
.,few,TRBV14,TRBJ1-1,TGTGCCAGCACCCCGGGGACGAACACTGAAGCTTTCTTT,CASTPGTNTEAFF
.,many,TRBV11-2,TRBJ2-7,TGTGCCAGCAGCTTAAGCGCTGGGGACGAGCAGTACTTC,CASSLSAGDEQYF
.,.,TRBV19,TRBJ2-3,TGTGCCAGTAGTGTCACAACTAGCCGCACAGATACGCAGTATTTT,CASSVTTSRTDTQYF
TRBD2,.,TRBV5-4,TRBJ2-1,TGTGCCAGCAGCATCGGACTAGCGGGAGTGGCGTCCTACAATGAGCAGTTCTTC,CASSIGLAGVASYNEQFF
.,.,TRBV7-6,TRBJ2-3,TGTGCCAGCAGCTCGGACAGCTCTAGCACAGATACGCAGTATTTT,CASSSDSSSTDTQYF
TRBD1,few,TRBV5-8,TRBJ2-4,TGTGCCAGCAGCTTGGGGGACAGGGTCGACATTCAGTACTTC,CASSLGDRVDIQYF
TRBD1,few,TRBV7-9,TRBJ1-2,TGTGCCAGCAGCCCCGGACAGGCGCGGGGCTACACCTTC,CASSPGQARGYTF
.,many,TRBV28,TRBJ2-2,TGTGCCAGCAGTTTTGGACAGAACACCGGGGAGCTGTTTTTT,CASSFGQNTGELFF
.,few,TRBV29-1,TRBJ2-2,TGCAGCGTCGACGAAGACAGGAAGGGCACCGGGGAGCTGTTTTTT,CSVDEDRKGTGELFF
.,medium-sized,TRBV6-1,TRBJ2-2,TGCGCCACCGAGGACGGGGGAGGAATGAACACCGGGGAGCTGTTTTTT,CATEDGGGMNTGELFF
TRBD1,.,TRBV3-1,TRBJ2-3,TGTGCCAGCAGCCCCGGGACAGGGCGTGACAGGGATAGGCAGTATTTT,CASSPGTGRDRDRQYF
.,many,TRBV5-1,TRBJ1-1,TGCGCCAGCAGCTCTCCCTCGAACACTGAAGCTTTCTTT,CASSSPSNTEAFF
.,many,TRBV12-3/TRBV12-4,TRBJ2-1,TGTGCCAGCAGTTTAGCGGGCGGTGGGTGGAATGAGCAGTTCTTC,CASSLAGGGWNEQFF
.,many,TRBV28,TRBJ2-1,TGTGCCAGCAGCCCCGGCGGGCTTGGCTCCTACAATGAGCAGTTCTTC,CASSPGGLGSYNEQFF
.,.,TRBV12-3/TRBV12-4,TRBJ2-7,TGTGCCAGCAGCCTGGGCGTTGGTGAGCGATACTTC,CASSLGVGERYF
.,many,TRBV6-1,TRBJ2-7,TGTGCCAGCAGAACGGCGGGGATCTCCTACGAGCAGTACTTC,CASRTAGISYEQYF
.,many,TRBV2,TRBJ1-4,TGTGCCAGCAGGAGGGGTAGTTCTGAAAAACTGTTTTTT,CASRRGSSEKLFF
.,many,TRBV11-2,TRBJ1-1,TGTGCCAGCAGCCAAAATCTCGTACAGTATGGGGGCACTGAAGCTTTCTTT,CASSQNLVQYGGTEAFF
.,many,TRBV28,TRBJ2-7,TGTGCCAGCGGAGATGGGGGATTGACCGGGTACGAGCAGTACTTC,CASGDGGLTGYEQYF
.,many,TRBV29-1,TRBJ2-1,TGCAGCGTCTGCACTAGGATATACAATGAGCAGTTCTTC,CSVCTRIYNEQFF
TRBD1,many,TRBV7-9,TRBJ1-1,TGTGCCAGCAGCACTCCAGGGGGCGCCGTGGGAACTGAAGCTTTCTTT,CASSTPGGAVGTEAFF
TRBD1,many,TRBV7-9,TRBJ2-7,TGTGCCAGCAAAACAGGGGGGAAAGAGCAGTACTTC,CASKTGGKEQYF
.,.,TRBV20-1,TRBJ2-1,TGCAGTGCGCGGAAGGGGTTTATGTCCATCGATGAGCAGTTCTTC,CSARKGFMSIDEQFF
TRBD2,many,TRBV2,TRBJ2-2,TGTGCCAGCACCGAAAGACTAGCGGGAACCGGGGAGCTGTTTTTT,CASTERLAGTGELFF
TRBD2,.,TRBV5-1,TRBJ2-7,TGCGCCAGCAGCCCCATGGGGAGCGGGATAATCGACGAGCAGTACTTC,CASSPMGSGIIDEQYF
TRBD2,.,TRBV27,TRBJ2-7,TGTGCCAGCAGTTTAAATGCCGGACTAGCGGGGTACGAGCAGTACTTC,CASSLNAGLAGYEQYF
TRBD1,.,TRBV10-3,TRBJ2-7,TGTGCCACCAATCCGTACAGGGGTGGGACCTACGAGCAGTACTTC,CATNPYRGGTYEQYF
.,few,TRBV3-1,TRBJ1-4,TGTGCCAGCACAACTACAGGGATTGGAGAAAAACTGTTTTTT,CASTTTGIGEKLFF
.,many,TRBV30,TRBJ1-5,TGTGCCTGGAGTCAGGGACTGCCGAATCAGCCCCAGCATTTT,CAWSQGLPNQPQHF
TRBD1,many,TRBV6-1,TRBJ2-1,TGTGCCAGCAGCTTCGACAGGGGGCCCTACAATGAGCAGTTCTTC,CASSFDRGPYNEQFF
.,few,TRBV28,TRBJ1-5,TGTGCCAGCAGTTTATGGTCCGGCAGTCAGCCCCAGCATTTT,CASSLWSGSQPQHF
.,many,TRBV12-3/TRBV12-4,TRBJ2-1,TGTGCCAGCAGACATCGCCGGATGAGCTCCTACAATGAGCAGTTCTTC,CASRHRRMSSYNEQFF